Listed below are T cell receptor beta chains from one sample, sequenced in a study of blood T cell repertoires in COVID-19. The table came from immunoSEQ multiplex PCR; TCRdb's copy has only in-frame clones and leaves some out. The top ten clones hold 5% to 6% of a sample with some 140,000 clones, roughly 84% of them seen once. The sequenced sample was PBMCs or T cells enriched from blood (not recorded which). These receptors were taken from a middle-aged man with acute COVID-19. Each CDR3 is given with its conserved first and last residue. A D gene is named only where the DNA matches it firmly. Expanded clones are given a class, and other clones once, few, many or no size at all.

cdr3_nt: TGTGCCAGCAGCATATCGAGAAGCGGGAGGAATGAGCAGTTCTTC
cdr3_aa: CASSISRSGRNEQFF
d_call: TRBD2
clone_size: NA
v_call: TRBV5-6
j_call: TRBJ2-1
cdr3_length: 15

cdr3_nt: TGTGCCAGCAGCATCATGGCCCAAAACATTCAGTACTTC
cdr3_aa: CASSIMAQNIQYF
d_call: NA
clone_size: NA
v_call: TRBV13
j_call: TRBJ2-4
cdr3_length: 13

cdr3_nt: TGTGCCAGTAGTCCCCTCAGGGGGACCTATAATTCACCCCTCCACTTT
cdr3_aa: CASSPLRGTYNSPLHF
d_call: TRBD1
clone_size: NA
v_call: TRBV19
j_call: TRBJ1-6
cdr3_length: 16

cdr3_nt: TGTGCCAGCAGGGGGAGTAACCAAGAGACCCAGTACTTC
cdr3_aa: CASRGSNQETQYF
d_call: NA
clone_size: few
v_call: TRBV9
j_call: TRBJ2-5
cdr3_length: 13

cdr3_nt: TGTGCCAGCAGCTTAGGACTAGCGGCCTACAATGAGCAGTTCTTC
cdr3_aa: CASSLGLAAYNEQFF
d_call: TRBD2
clone_size: NA
v_call: TRBV11-2
j_call: TRBJ2-1
cdr3_length: 15

cdr3_nt: TGTGCCACCACCATATGGACAGACACAGATACGCAGTATTTT
cdr3_aa: CATTIWTDTDTQYF
d_call: NA
clone_size: NA
v_call: TRBV24-1
j_call: TRBJ2-3
cdr3_length: 14

cdr3_nt: TGTGCCAGTGGGGGGACTGACTTCGATGAGCAGTTCTTC
cdr3_aa: CASGGTDFDEQFF
d_call: NA
clone_size: once
v_call: TRBV9
j_call: TRBJ2-1
cdr3_length: 13

cdr3_nt: TGTGCCTGGAGTGTAGAGGCTTATGGACCCCTCCACTTT
cdr3_aa: CAWSVEAYGPLHF
d_call: NA
clone_size: NA
v_call: TRBV30
j_call: TRBJ1-6
cdr3_length: 13

cdr3_nt: TGTGCCAGCAGCCCAGCGGCAAATTGGTTCTTC
cdr3_aa: CASSPAANWFF
d_call: NA
clone_size: NA
v_call: TRBV5-8
j_call: TRBJ2-1
cdr3_length: 11

cdr3_nt: TGTGCCAGCAGCCAGGGCCTCTACGAGCAGTACTTC
cdr3_aa: CASSQGLYEQYF
d_call: NA
clone_size: NA
v_call: TRBV16
j_call: TRBJ2-7
cdr3_length: 12

cdr3_nt: TGTGCCAGCAGAAAACAGGGGGCCTACGAGCAGTACTTC
cdr3_aa: CASRKQGAYEQYF
d_call: TRBD1
clone_size: NA
v_call: TRBV6-5
j_call: TRBJ2-7
cdr3_length: 13

cdr3_nt: TGCGCCAGCAGCCCGGCAGGGAAGCGCGACGAGCAGTACTTC
cdr3_aa: CASSPAGKRDEQYF
d_call: NA
clone_size: once
v_call: TRBV4-3
j_call: TRBJ2-7
cdr3_length: 14

cdr3_nt: TGTGCCAGCAGTGAATTAGGGGGGGCCACTGAAGCTTTCTTT
cdr3_aa: CASSELGGATEAFF
d_call: NA
clone_size: NA
v_call: TRBV25-1
j_call: TRBJ1-1
cdr3_length: 14

cdr3_nt: TGTGCCAGCACCCCCCCCGGGACAGGGGGATACGAGCAGTACTTC
cdr3_aa: CASTPPGTGGYEQYF
d_call: TRBD1
clone_size: NA
v_call: TRBV2
j_call: TRBJ2-7
cdr3_length: 15

cdr3_nt: TGTGCCAGCAGTTTGGCGGGAATCGAGACCCAGTACTTC
cdr3_aa: CASSLAGIETQYF
d_call: NA
clone_size: NA
v_call: TRBV12-3/TRBV12-4
j_call: TRBJ2-5
cdr3_length: 13

cdr3_nt: TGTGCCAGCAGCCGGACTTCAAGGCATGGCTACACCTTC
cdr3_aa: CASSRTSRHGYTF
d_call: NA
clone_size: NA
v_call: TRBV6-2/TRBV6-3
j_call: TRBJ1-2
cdr3_length: 13

cdr3_nt: TGCGCCAGCAGCTTGGGACAGAGTAATTCACCCCTCCACTTT
cdr3_aa: CASSLGQSNSPLHF
d_call: NA
clone_size: few
v_call: TRBV5-1
j_call: TRBJ1-6
cdr3_length: 14

cdr3_nt: TGTGCCACCAGCAGAGTAGGCCAGGGGAACAATCAGCCCCAGCATTTT
cdr3_aa: CATSRVGQGNNQPQHF
d_call: NA
clone_size: NA
v_call: TRBV15
j_call: TRBJ1-5
cdr3_length: 16

cdr3_nt: TGTGCCAGCAGCTTAGGGATCGCGCGGGAGGGCAAGGATACGCAGTATTTT
cdr3_aa: CASSLGIAREGKDTQYF
d_call: TRBD2
clone_size: NA
v_call: TRBV11-3
j_call: TRBJ2-3
cdr3_length: 17

cdr3_nt: TGTGCCAGCAGCCCCCCGGAGGGCAATGAAAAACTGTTTTTT
cdr3_aa: CASSPPEGNEKLFF
d_call: NA
clone_size: NA
v_call: TRBV4-2
j_call: TRBJ1-4
cdr3_length: 14

cdr3_nt: TGTGCCAGCAGTTCTTACAATGAGCAGTTCTTC
cdr3_aa: CASSSYNEQFF
d_call: NA
clone_size: NA
v_call: TRBV12-3/TRBV12-4
j_call: TRBJ2-1
cdr3_length: 11

cdr3_nt: TGCGCCAGCAGCCTAGGGACAGGGGTATCTTCGGAGACCCAGTACTTC
cdr3_aa: CASSLGTGVSSETQYF
d_call: TRBD1
clone_size: NA
v_call: TRBV5-1
j_call: TRBJ2-5
cdr3_length: 16

cdr3_nt: TGTGCCAGCAGTTTGGGACAGGGGGTGTACAATGAGCAGTTCTTC
cdr3_aa: CASSLGQGVYNEQFF
d_call: TRBD1
clone_size: NA
v_call: TRBV6-5
j_call: TRBJ2-1
cdr3_length: 15

cdr3_nt: TGTGCCAGCAGCAGGAATAGGGGATCACCCCTCCACTTT
cdr3_aa: CASSRNRGSPLHF
d_call: NA
clone_size: NA
v_call: TRBV4-2
j_call: TRBJ1-6
cdr3_length: 13

cdr3_nt: TGTGCCAGCAGCTTAGGACAGGGGAACACCGGGGAGCTGTTTTTT
cdr3_aa: CASSLGQGNTGELFF
d_call: TRBD1
clone_size: NA
v_call: TRBV11-2
j_call: TRBJ2-2
cdr3_length: 15

cdr3_nt: TGTGCCAGCAGTTACAGCGGGGGCGGTAGTGGCTACACCTTC
cdr3_aa: CASSYSGGGSGYTF
d_call: NA
clone_size: NA
v_call: TRBV6-2/TRBV6-3
j_call: TRBJ1-2
cdr3_length: 14

cdr3_nt: TGTGCCAGCAGGGGTGACAGGGGGGGATATGAGCAGTTCTTC
cdr3_aa: CASRGDRGGYEQFF
d_call: TRBD1
clone_size: NA
v_call: TRBV28
j_call: TRBJ2-1
cdr3_length: 14

cdr3_nt: TGTGCCAGCAGTTTGGACAGGGGAAATTCACCCCTCCACTTT
cdr3_aa: CASSLDRGNSPLHF
d_call: TRBD1
clone_size: NA
v_call: TRBV6-5
j_call: TRBJ1-6
cdr3_length: 14

cdr3_nt: TGTGCCAGCAGTTCGAGATTAGCGGGAGGGCCAGGAGCCCTCTATTTT
cdr3_aa: CASSSRLAGGPGALYF
d_call: TRBD2
clone_size: NA
v_call: TRBV6-2/TRBV6-3
j_call: TRBJ2-3
cdr3_length: 16

cdr3_nt: TGCGCCAGCAGCTTGGGTAGCGGGGGGGCTATGGATGAGCAGTTCTTC
cdr3_aa: CASSLGSGGAMDEQFF
d_call: TRBD2
clone_size: NA
v_call: TRBV5-1
j_call: TRBJ2-1
cdr3_length: 16

cdr3_nt: TGTGCCAGCAGCGTGAGAGCGGGTGTTAACACCGGGGAGCTGTTTTTT
cdr3_aa: CASSVRAGVNTGELFF
d_call: NA
clone_size: NA
v_call: TRBV9
j_call: TRBJ2-2
cdr3_length: 16

cdr3_nt: TGTGCCAGCTCACCGGGGAGTACGCCTAACACCGGGGAGCTGTTTTTT
cdr3_aa: CASSPGSTPNTGELFF
d_call: NA
clone_size: NA
v_call: TRBV18
j_call: TRBJ2-2
cdr3_length: 16

cdr3_nt: TGTGCCAGCAGCTTATTGGCCGGGAGCTCTGGAAACACCATATATTTT
cdr3_aa: CASSLLAGSSGNTIYF
d_call: NA
clone_size: NA
v_call: TRBV7-2
j_call: TRBJ1-3
cdr3_length: 16

cdr3_nt: TGTGCCAGCAGCCCCTGGGGGGTCTCGGTCAGCAATGAGCAGTTCTTC
cdr3_aa: CASSPWGVSVSNEQFF
d_call: NA
clone_size: NA
v_call: TRBV27
j_call: TRBJ2-1
cdr3_length: 16

cdr3_nt: TGTGCCAGTAGTATAACAGGGGCAGGGACTGAAGCTTTCTTT
cdr3_aa: CASSITGAGTEAFF
d_call: TRBD1
clone_size: NA
v_call: TRBV19
j_call: TRBJ1-1
cdr3_length: 14

cdr3_nt: TGTGCCAGCAGCTTTACTAGCTCCGAGCAGTACTTC
cdr3_aa: CASSFTSSEQYF
d_call: NA
clone_size: NA
v_call: TRBV13
j_call: TRBJ2-7
cdr3_length: 12

cdr3_nt: TGTGCCAGCAGCAAAGAGGACAGTCTAAATAATTCACCCCTCCACTTT
cdr3_aa: CASSKEDSLNNSPLHF
d_call: NA
clone_size: NA
v_call: TRBV21-1
j_call: TRBJ1-6
cdr3_length: 16

cdr3_nt: TGTGCCAGCAGCTTCATGGGGGAGGATGAGCAGTTCTTC
cdr3_aa: CASSFMGEDEQFF
d_call: NA
clone_size: NA
v_call: TRBV11-3
j_call: TRBJ2-1
cdr3_length: 13

cdr3_nt: TGTGCCAGCAGCCAATCGGGACTAGCGTCAGAGACCCAGTACTTC
cdr3_aa: CASSQSGLASETQYF
d_call: TRBD2
clone_size: NA
v_call: TRBV16
j_call: TRBJ2-5
cdr3_length: 15

cdr3_nt: TGTGCCAGCAGCGAATCAGGGGGCGACTCCTACAATGAGCAGTTCTTC
cdr3_aa: CASSESGGDSYNEQFF
d_call: TRBD1
clone_size: NA
v_call: TRBV7-2
j_call: TRBJ2-1
cdr3_length: 16

cdr3_nt: TGTGCCAGCAGCACGGGACAGTTAAATTCACCCCTCCACTTT
cdr3_aa: CASSTGQLNSPLHF
d_call: TRBD1
clone_size: NA
v_call: TRBV9
j_call: TRBJ1-6
cdr3_length: 14

cdr3_nt: TGTGCCAGCAGTTTAGATCTTTTCTCTGAAGCTTTCTTT
cdr3_aa: CASSLDLFSEAFF
d_call: NA
clone_size: NA
v_call: TRBV12-3/TRBV12-4
j_call: TRBJ1-1
cdr3_length: 13

cdr3_nt: TGCGCCAGCAGCCGTACCACAGGGGAAAGGTACGAGCAGTACTTC
cdr3_aa: CASSRTTGERYEQYF
d_call: TRBD1
clone_size: NA
v_call: TRBV4-3
j_call: TRBJ2-7
cdr3_length: 15

cdr3_nt: TGTGCCAGCAGTAAATCCGGCCAGGGGGCCTATGGCTACACCTTC
cdr3_aa: CASSKSGQGAYGYTF
d_call: TRBD1
clone_size: NA
v_call: TRBV28
j_call: TRBJ1-2
cdr3_length: 15

cdr3_nt: TGTGCCAGCAGCCAACAGGGATCCCGAAACACCATATATTTT
cdr3_aa: CASSQQGSRNTIYF
d_call: NA
clone_size: once
v_call: TRBV3-1/TRBV3-2
j_call: TRBJ1-3
cdr3_length: 14

cdr3_nt: TGCGCCAGCAGCCAAGATGAAATCGAGATGAGCTCCTACAATGAGCAGTTCTTC
cdr3_aa: CASSQDEIEMSSYNEQFF
d_call: NA
clone_size: NA
v_call: TRBV4-1
j_call: TRBJ2-1
cdr3_length: 18

cdr3_nt: TGCGCCAGCAGCCCACTAGCTGTAGCCGGGGAGCTGTTTTTT
cdr3_aa: CASSPLAVAGELFF
d_call: NA
clone_size: few
v_call: TRBV5-1
j_call: TRBJ2-2
cdr3_length: 14

cdr3_nt: TGCGCCAGCAGTGAAAGCGATCCGTCCGGGGAGCTGTTTTTT
cdr3_aa: CASSESDPSGELFF
d_call: NA
clone_size: few
v_call: TRBV10-1
j_call: TRBJ2-2
cdr3_length: 14